The 31 T cell receptor beta chains given below trace back to one sample, sequenced in a study of CD8 T cells in ankylosing spondylitis. One entry per CDR3 protein results from TCRdb running MiXCR on the 5' RACE reads. The sample consists of 210,000 or so distinct CDR3 sequences, roughly 25% of them appearing once. What was sequenced was blood, either unsorted or a sorted T cell fraction (not recorded which). The source of these receptors is a male donor with ankylosing spondylitis or in good health (not recorded which).

This clonotype was seen repeatedly, ten times or more. This chain uses TRBV5-1 with TRBJ2-1; maybe TRBD2 (5 bases). Per the germline V gene, CDR1 is SGHRS and CDR2 is YFSETQ. The CDR3 totals 14 residues. V was pared by 2 bases and J by 5 bases, with 11 bases between. DNA of the CDR3: TGCGCCAGCAGCTTTTTAAGGGAGAACAATGAGCAGTTCTTC. Amino acids: CASSFLRENNEQFF.

This clonotype was seen ten or more times. The chain employs TRBV29-1 and TRBJ2-3; D ambiguous. The V end lost 1 base, the J end lost 1 base, and 0 bases lay between the germline ends. The CDR3 is 11 residues long. The germline V gene has CDR1 SQVTM and CDR2 ANQGSEA. CDR3 sequence: CSVEGTDTQYF. CDR3 nucleotide sequence: TGCAGCGTTGAAGGCACAGATACGCAGTATTTT.

This clonotype was counted ten times or more. V is TRBV20-1 and J is TRBJ2-5; D unclear. Germline V gene sequence: CDR1 DFQATT, CDR2 SNEGSKA (reference sequence). V dropped 0 bases and J dropped 9 bases, with 8 bases sitting between them. The CDR3 length is 11 residues. The CDR3 loop is CSAREARAQYF. The CDR3 region has the DNA TGCAGTGCTAGAGAAGCCCGTGCCCAGTACTTC.

V is TRBV5-5 and J is TRBJ1-3; 7 bases map to TRBD1. The ends lost 4 bases at V and 0 bases at J; junction bases unmatched: 7. Germline-derived CDR1 and CDR2 are SGHKS and YYEKEE (reference sequence). This CDR3 has 16 amino acids. CDR3 protein: CASSIGTVVSGNTIYF. CDR3 sequence (DNA): TGTGCCAGCAGCATAGGGACAGTTGTCTCTGGAAACACCATATATTTT. Combining the CDR3 with reference TRBV5-5 and TRBJ1-3 gives the whole variable domain DAGVTQSPTHLIKTRGQQVTLRCSPISGHKSVSWYQQVLGQGPQFIFQYYEKEERGRGNFPDRFSARQFPNYSSELNVNALLLGDSALYLCASSIGTVVSGNTIYFGEGSWLTVV.

This clonotype appeared many times. The V and J genes are TRBV5-1 and TRBJ2-7; tentatively, D is TRBD1 (6 bases). V was cut by 4 bases and J by 7 bases, with 12 bases left in between. Per the germline V gene, CDR1 is SGHRS and CDR2 is YFSETQ. The length of the CDR3 is 12 residues. As DNA, the CDR3 is TGCGCCAGCAGCGGGGGCCCTACGGAGCAGTACTTC. It encodes CASSGGPTEQYF.

The V and J genes are TRBV4-1 and TRBJ1-5; D gene unclear. V lost 4 bases and J 5 bases, leaving 15 bases between the germline ends. The CDR3 length is 15 residues. CDR1 and CDR2 from the germline V gene are MGHRA and YSYEKL. The chain's CDR3 is CASSPVISADQPQHF. CDR3 nucleotides: TGCGCCAGCAGCCCCGTCATTTCCGCCGATCAGCCCCAGCATTTT.

This rearrangement joins TRBV7-2 to TRBJ2-3, with 7 nucleotides matching TRBD2. The junction had 10 bases not matched to a gene; V was cut back by 5 bases and J by 5 bases. CDR1 is SGHTA and CDR2 is FQGNSA in the germline V gene. The CDR3 is made up of 15 amino acids. The CDR3 DNA is TGTGCCAGCAGCACATGGGGGGGGAGGGTAGATACGCAGTATTTT. Its translation: CASSTWGGRVDTQYF.

V and J are TRBV4-2 and TRBJ2-5; D uncertain. CDR1 and CDR2 (germline): LGHNA, YNFKEQ. The CDR3 is 14 residues long. Deletions cut 1 base from V and 4 bases from J, with 10 bases between. The CDR3, as DNA: TGTGCCAGCAGCCAAGGGGCTAGTAGAGAGACCCAGTACTTC. Its protein is CASSQGASRETQYF.

This clonotype has more than one count but fewer than ten. This chain uses TRBV29-1 with TRBJ2-2, with 10 bases aligning to TRBD2. CDR3 size: 15 residues. The V segment lost 5 bases and the J segment 4 bases; nucleotides outside the gene matches: 7. Per germline, CDR1 SQVTM and CDR2 ANQGSEA. CDR3 sequence (DNA): TGCAGCGTTCCCCTAGCGGGAGCGTCCACCGGGGAGCTGTTTTTT. This encodes CSVPLAGASTGELFF.

This clonotype occurred many times. V and J are TRBV5-1 and TRBJ2-2, with 12 bases fitting TRBD2. The CDR3 is 17 amino acids. V was pared by 2 bases and J by 6 bases, with 8 bases of the junction left unmatched. The germline V gene encodes CDR1 SGHRS and CDR2 YFSETQ. Written as DNA, the CDR3 is TGCGCCAGCAGCTTTGGGACACTAGCGGGAGGCGCCGGGGAGCTGTTTTTT. Its translation is CASSFGTLAGGAGELFF.

In this sample, this clonotype turned up many times. The chain couples TRBV13 to TRBJ2-3; D is perhaps TRBD1 (6 bases). Trimming pared 6 bases from V and 0 bases from J, leaving 22 bases between. This CDR3 has 18 amino acids. CDR1 is PRHDT and CDR2 is FYEKMQ in the germline V gene (reference sequence). The CDR3 protein is CASSLVPGPGASTDTQYF. In DNA, the CDR3 is TGTGCCAGCAGTTTGGTCCCTGGTCCAGGGGCTAGCACAGATACGCAGTATTTT.

This clonotype has ten or more counts. This sequence joins TRBV5-5 and TRBJ1-1; no reliable D call. CDR3 size: 15 residues. The V gene lost 4 bases and the J gene lost 0 bases, with 13 bases spanning the gap. Germline assignment: CDR1 SGHKS and CDR2 YYEKEE (reference sequence). CDR3 bases: TGTGCCAGCAGCGGGGAAGTTGGGGTGAACACTGAAGCTTTCTTT. It encodes CASSGEVGVNTEAFF.

This chain joins TRBV6-5 and TRBJ2-7; D may be TRBD1 or TRBD2 (5 bases each). The CDR3 covers 11 residues. Germline values: CDR1 MNHEY, CDR2 SVGAGI. The V end lost 5 bases, the J end lost 10 bases, and 12 bases lay between the germline ends. The CDR3 sequence is CASSHGASQYF. Written as DNA, the CDR3 is TGTGCCAGCAGTCACGGGGCTAGCCAGTACTTC.

CDR3 residues: CASSAGPSRETQYF. For the CDR3, the DNA is TGTGCCAGCAGCGCCGGACCGTCCCGAGAGACCCAGTACTTC. The rearrangement links TRBV5-6 to TRBJ2-5, with D hard to call. Germline CDR1 and CDR2: SGHDT and YYEEEE. The CDR3 is 14 amino acids. V shed 4 bases and J shed 4 bases, with 14 bases lying between them.

This clonotype was seen a single time. The chain has TRBV9 and TRBJ2-3; D unresolved. V lost 2 bases to trimming and J lost 0 bases, with 13 bases between them. In germline, CDR1 is SGDLS, CDR2 YYNGEE. The CDR3 covers 16 residues. CDR3 in DNA: TGTGCCAGCAGCGTCTTCGGGTCCTCTAGCACAGATACGCAGTATTTT. This translates into CASSVFGSSSTDTQYF.

This clonotype was recorded at least ten times. The J gene is TRBJ1-1, the V gene TRBV20-1; D is undetermined. Looked up from germline, CDR1 is DFQATT and CDR2 is SNEGSKA (reference sequence). Trimming cost V 5 bases and J 1 base, with 11 bases left between them. This CDR3 is built from 13 residues. CDR3 nucleotide sequence: TGCAGTGCTGATGGGAGTACGAACACTGAAGCTTTCTTT. This codes for CSADGSTNTEAFF.

As concerns this clonotype: A much larger clone differs from this one at a single base, so this may be a read error. The CDR3 DNA follows: TGCGCCAGCAGCCGGACGCGGGAAGGGACCCAGTACTTC. Its translation: CASSRTREGTQYF. The V gene is TRBV5-1, the J gene TRBJ2-5, with D perhaps matching TRBD2 (6 bases). The length of the CDR3 is 13 residues. V lost 4 bases and J 7 bases, leaving 14 bases between the germline ends. CDR1 and CDR2 from the germline V gene are SGHRS and YFSETQ. The complete variable domain, with remaining parts taken from reference TRBV5-1 and TRBJ2-5, reads KAGVTQTPRYLIKTRGQQVTLSCSPISGHRSVSWYQQTPGQGLQFLFEYFSETQRNKGNFPGRFSGRQFSNSRSEMNVSTLELGDSALYLCASSRTREGTQYFGPGTRLLVL.

The table lists this clonotype with a few counts. The V gene is TRBV7-2, the J gene TRBJ2-5; TRBD2 agrees at 9 bases. The CDR3 is 13 residues long. Germline values: CDR1 SGHTA, CDR2 FQGNSA. V was pared by 6 bases and J by 5 bases, with 4 bases of the junction left unmatched. CDR3 nucleotides: TGTGCCAGCAGGGTAGCGGGAGCGGAGACCCAGTACTTC. It yields the protein CASRVAGAETQYF.

A note on this clonotype: One end of the junction does not line up with germline, which may come from a read error. This sequence joins TRBV20-1 and TRBJ2-7; D call uncertain. The CDR3 is 11 amino acids. Germline V CDR1 and CDR2: DFQATT, SNEGSKA (reference sequence). The CDR3 protein is CSARVGYEQYF. CDR3 sequence (DNA): TGCAGTGCCAGAGTTGGGTACGAGCAGTACTTC.

The table lists this clonotype with many counts. The gene calls are TRBV14 and TRBJ1-2; possibly TRBD1 for D (6 bases). Germline lookup yields CDR1 SGHDN and CDR2 FVKESK. The CDR3 has 16 residues. V lost 0 bases, J lost 4 bases, and 15 bases lay in between. Here the CDR3 DNA reads TGTGCCAGCAGCCAAGAGGGGGGGCGAGCTTCCTATGGCTACACCTTC. This codes for CASSQEGGRASYGYTF.

On this clonotype itself: A much larger clonotype is one base distant, so this may be a read error. The V call is TRBV5-1, the J call TRBJ1-2, with TRBD1 identical over 8 bases. V trimming: 5 bases; J trimming: 8 bases; junction bases outside the gene matches: 11. Germline V CDR1 and CDR2: SGHRS, YFSETQ. This CDR3 is built from 14 residues. DNA for the CDR3: TGCGCCAGCAGTTCTCCCGGACAGGGTAAAGGCTACACCTTC. It translates to CASSSPGQGKGYTF. Filled out from reference TRBV5-1 and TRBJ1-2, the complete variable domain reads KAGVTQTPRYLIKTRGQQVTLSCSPISGHRSVSWYQQTPGQGLQFLFEYFSETQRNKGNFPGRFSGRQFSNSRSEMNVSTLELGDSALYLCASSSPGQGKGYTFGSGTRLTVV.

In its sample, this clonotype was seen a few times. The chain links TRBV20-1 to TRBJ2-3, with 7 nucleotides matching TRBD2. Germline V gene data show CDR1 as DFQATT and CDR2 as SNEGSKA (reference sequence). With 1 base clipped from V and 2 bases from J, the junction kept 6 bases outside the gene matches. The CDR3 loop spans 15 amino acids. The CDR3 loop is CSARAGTINTDTQYF. CDR3 DNA: TGCAGTGCTAGAGCCGGGACTATAAACACAGATACGCAGTATTTT.

The V and J genes are TRBV9 and TRBJ2-2, with a weak D call TRBD1 (5 bases). Trimming cost V 0 bases and J 0 bases, with 9 bases left between them. Germline-derived CDR1 and CDR2 are SGDLS and YYNGEE. The CDR3 runs to 16 residues. CDR3 DNA: TGTGCCAGCAGCGTAGACGGACATCCGAACACCGGGGAGCTGTTTTTT. Translation: CASSVDGHPNTGELFF.

This clonotype was seen a few times. The chain employs TRBV29-1 and TRBJ2-6; D not certain. The V gene's germline CDR1 is SQVTM and CDR2 ANQGSEA. Trimming removed 1 base from V and 2 bases from J, with 3 bases in between. CDR3 length equals 13 residues. Written as DNA, the CDR3 is TGCAGCGTTGAAGGGGCTGGGGCCAACGTCCTGACTTTC. This codes for CSVEGAGANVLTF.

This clonotype was picked up many times. One end of the junction does not line up with germline, which may come from a read error. The J gene is TRBJ2-3, the V gene TRBV7-7; D is perhaps TRBD2 (5 bases). The CDR3 runs 15 residues. From germline, CDR1 is SSHAT and CDR2 FNYEAQ (reference sequence). The CDR3 reads CASSLGLASTDTQYF. The DNA for the CDR3 is TGTGCTAGCAGCTTAGGGCTAGCCAGCACAGATACGCAGTATTTT.

This clonotype has at least ten counts. The CDR3 loop reads CASSLDGGKTQYF. The CDR3 nucleotides are TGTGCCAGCAGCCTCGACGGAGGGAAGACCCAGTACTTC. The chain joins TRBV7-2 to TRBJ2-5; tentative D call: TRBD2 (6 bases). CDR3 size: 13 residues. Germline V gene data show CDR1 as SGHTA and CDR2 as FQGNSA. V lost 5 bases and J 6 bases, leaving 13 bases between the germline ends.

This clonotype was counted at least ten times. The rearrangement links TRBV5-5 to TRBJ2-5, with D possibly TRBD2 on 6 matching bases. Germline loops: CDR1 SGHKS, CDR2 YYEKEE (reference sequence). Trimming removed 7 bases from V and 2 bases from J, with 15 bases in between. CDR3 length: 14 residues. Written as DNA, the CDR3 is TGTGCCAGCGGACCCGGGAGTACTCAAGAGACCCAGTACTTC. Translating gives CASGPGSTQETQYF. The complete variable domain, with remaining parts taken from reference TRBV5-5 and TRBJ2-5, reads DAGVTQSPTHLIKTRGQQVTLRCSPISGHKSVSWYQQVLGQGPQFIFQYYEKEERGRGNFPDRFSARQFPNYSSELNVNALLLGDSALYLCASGPGSTQETQYFGPGTRLLVL.

The chain joins TRBV5-6 to TRBJ2-5; D tentatively reads TRBD1 or TRBD2 (5 bases each). V lost 0 bases and J lost 1, with 10 bases in between. CDR3 length: 15 residues. Germline values: CDR1 SGHDT, CDR2 YYEEEE. CDR3 residues: CASSLAYGAQETQYF. The CDR3 bases are TGTGCCAGCAGCTTGGCCTACGGGGCCCAAGAGACCCAGTACTTC. Supplemented by reference TRBV5-6 and TRBJ2-5, the full variable domain reads DAGVTQSPTHLIKTRGQQVTLRCSPKSGHDTVSWYQQALGQGPQFIFQYYEEEERQRGNFPDRFSGHQFPNYSSELNVNALLLGDSALYLCASSLAYGAQETQYFGPGTRLLVL.

The table lists this clonotype with many counts. This chain joins TRBV6-1 and TRBJ1-5; D is unresolved. The length of the CDR3 is 12 residues. V was trimmed by 4 bases and J by 6 bases, leaving 7 bases between them. In germline, CDR1 is MNHNS, CDR2 SASEGT. The CDR3 nucleotides are TGTGCCAGCAGTGTTCGGGTTCAGCCCCAGCATTTT. This codes for CASSVRVQPQHF.

At least ten counts were recorded for this clonotype. The chain links TRBV29-1 to TRBJ2-7; TRBD2 matches at 7 bases. The length of the CDR3 is 15 residues. Germline CDR1 SQVTM, CDR2 ANQGSEA. The J segment lost 0 bases and the V segment lost 4 bases, leaving 9 bases of the junction unmatched. The DNA for the CDR3 is TGCAGCGTTGTGAGCGGGGCCTTCCCCTCCTACGAGCAGTACTTC. It specifies CSVVSGAFPSYEQYF.

This sequence joins TRBV20-1 and TRBJ2-7; TRBD1 might be the D (5 bases). The V gene lost 5 bases and the J gene lost 2 bases, with 16 bases spanning the gap. CDR1 and CDR2 from the germline V gene are DFQATT and SNEGSKA (reference sequence). This CDR3 is 14 amino acids long. CDR3 in DNA: TGCAGTGCTCCGTGGACCCAAGGGGCCTACGAGCAGTACTTC. Translating it yields CSAPWTQGAYEQYF.